A selection of T cell receptor beta chains follows, all from one sample in a study of shared clonotypes between healthy human individuals. Using immunoSEQ multiplex PCR, the repertoire was profiled, and TCRdb retains in-frame clones only, with some absent. Here the sample spans more than 200,000 clones, 60% to 80% being singletons. The sequenced material came from memory CD4+ T cells sorted from blood. The receptors were gathered from a man aged 30 to 45 in good health. CDR3s include the opening cysteine and the closing phenylalanine or tryptophan. Fields, in order: D gene, J gene, V gene, clone size, CDR3 DNA, CDR3 protein. The D gene is left open where the match is weak. Rows give clone size only sometimes, using once, few, many, or a class for an expanded clone.

>TRBD1|TRBJ2-7|TRBV18|NA
TGTGCCAGCTCCCCGGACAGGCCCCCGCACGAGCAGTACTTC
CASSPDRPPHEQYF
>TRBD1|TRBJ2-5|TRBV30|many
TGTGCCTGGACAGGGGGCTTGGTGGAGACCCAGTACTTC
CAWTGGLVETQYF
>NA|TRBJ2-1|TRBV5-1|many
TGCGCCAGCAGGCCGGACCCGTCCTGGGGTGAGCAGTTCTTC
CASRPDPSWGEQFF
>NA|TRBJ1-5|TRBV4-3|few
TGCGCCAGCAGCCAAGATTTTACAGGGCGGGAGCCCCAGCATTTT
CASSQDFTGREPQHF
>NA|TRBJ2-1|TRBV7-8|few
TGTGCCAGCAGTATAAGCTCCTACAATGAGCAGTTCTTC
CASSISSYNEQFF
>TRBD2|TRBJ2-5|TRBV4-1|NA
TGCGCCAGCAGCCAGGGAATAGCGGGAGGGCAAGAGACCCAGTACTTC
CASSQGIAGGQETQYF
>TRBD1|TRBJ1-5|TRBV30|NA
TGTGCCTGGGACAGGGATAGGAATCAGCCCCAGCATTTT
CAWDRDRNQPQHF
>NA|TRBJ2-5|TRBV20-1|NA
TGCAGTGCTTTGGACCAAGAGACCCAGTACTTC
CSALDQETQYF
>NA|TRBJ2-2|TRBV19|NA
TGTGCCAGTCTCCGGCACAGGAACACCGGGGAGCTGTTTTTT
CASLRHRNTGELFF
>NA|TRBJ2-4|TRBV5-1|NA
TGCGCCAGCAGCTACGATCGGGGGAACATTCAGTACTTC
CASSYDRGNIQYF
>NA|TRBJ2-5|TRBV29-1|few
TGCAGCAGCACCGGGACAACAATAGAGACCCAGTACTTC
CSSTGTTIETQYF
>TRBD2|TRBJ2-2|TRBV7-3|NA
TGTGCCAGCAGCTGGGGACTAGCGGGAGCGGCCGGGGAGCTGTTTTTT
CASSWGLAGAAGELFF
>TRBD2|TRBJ2-2|TRBV19|NA
TGTGCCAGTAGTATTACGAGCGGGAGTCGGGTCGGGGAGCTGTTTTTT
CASSITSGSRVGELFF
>TRBD1|TRBJ2-7|TRBV10-3|once
TGTGCCATCAATACAGGGGGCGACCTGTGCGAGCAGTACTTC
CAINTGGDLCEQYF